This T cell receptor beta chain was documented in a study of cytomegalovirus exposure and HLA in healthy donors. Whole-study results and caveats: Association with HLA alleles at 0.05 false discovery rate was found for 16,951 TCR beta sequences in a later analysis. According to a later analysis, donors in an Asian-associated ancestry cluster reportedly had fewer N-insertions than the approximately 670-donor mean.

A remark on this clone: No antigen is known for it.

CDR1 is SGHTA, CDR2 FQGTGA, per germline. The CDR3 has 14 residues. V trimming: 3 bases; J trimming: 4 bases; junction bases outside the gene matches: 2. PCR amplification relied on 60 Vbeta primers (plus 13 Jbeta primers). The data were produced by immunoSEQ multiplex PCR, yet TCRdb's version contains in-frame clones alone and is incomplete. The sample shows roughly 150,000 clones, around three quarters of them seen only once. This receptor was obtained from a woman between 40 and 50 years old in good health and CMV-seropositive. The sequencing sample was made of PBMCs. The chain recombines TRBV7-3 with TRBJ2-3; 9 bases map to TRBD2. CDR3 amino acids: CASSFSGSPDTQYF. The DNA of the CDR3 is TGTGCCAGCAGCTTTAGCGGGAGCCCAGATACGCAGTATTTT.